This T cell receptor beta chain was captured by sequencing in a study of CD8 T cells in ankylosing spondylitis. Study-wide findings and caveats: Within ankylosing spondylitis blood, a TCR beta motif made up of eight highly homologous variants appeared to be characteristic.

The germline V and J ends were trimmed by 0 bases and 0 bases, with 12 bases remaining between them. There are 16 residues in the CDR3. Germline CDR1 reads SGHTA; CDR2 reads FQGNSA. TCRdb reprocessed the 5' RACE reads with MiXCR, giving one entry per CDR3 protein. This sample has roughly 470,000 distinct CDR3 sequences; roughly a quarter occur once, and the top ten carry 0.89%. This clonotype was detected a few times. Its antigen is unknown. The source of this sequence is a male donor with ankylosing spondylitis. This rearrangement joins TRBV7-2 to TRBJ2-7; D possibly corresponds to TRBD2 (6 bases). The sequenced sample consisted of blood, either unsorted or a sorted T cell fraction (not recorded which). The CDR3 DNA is TGTGCCAGCAGCTTAGCGCTTGGTAGCGGCTCCTACGAGCAGTACTTC. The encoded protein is CASSLALGSGSYEQYF.